The 14 T cell receptor beta chains presented below share a single source sample, sequenced in a study of shared clonotypes between healthy human individuals. Assay used: immunoSEQ multiplex PCR; TCRdb lists only in-frame clones, some missing. The sample gives 2 million to 2.5 million clones, about 94% of which show up once; more than 0.1% is in the top ten. Sequencing input: naive CD4+ T cells sorted from blood. Subset: CD45RA+ positively selected. The receptors were sampled from a young man in good health.

This chain connects TRBV2 to TRBJ2-1; D unresolved. This CDR3 has 14 residues. V dropped 5 bases and J dropped 0 bases, with 8 bases sitting between them. CDR1 is SNHLY and CDR2 is FYNNEI in the germline V gene. The CDR3 here is CASSYSSSYNEQFF. CDR3 bases: TGTGCCAGCAGTTACTCCAGCTCCTACAATGAGCAGTTCTTC.

This clone was observed once. The V and J genes are TRBV10-3 and TRBJ1-2, with D unclear. CDR1 and CDR2 (germline): ENHRY, SYGVKD. Trimming took 3 bases from V and 2 from J, leaving 4 bases between them. The CDR3 has 12 amino acids. CDR3: CAISDPNYGYTF. CDR3 DNA sequence: TGTGCCATCAGTGATCCCAACTATGGCTACACCTTC.

The V and J genes are TRBV19 and TRBJ1-6, with TRBD1 as a possible D gene (5 bases). Germline CDR1 is LNHDA and CDR2 is SQIVND (reference sequence). V shed 4 bases and J shed 3 bases, with 13 bases lying between them. The CDR3 length is 16 residues. CDR3: CASSTQGRGYNSPLHF. The DNA of the CDR3 is TGTGCCAGTAGTACCCAGGGCAGAGGCTATAATTCACCCCTCCACTTT.

This clone was seen only a few times. The V and J genes are TRBV28 and TRBJ1-2; D is unresolved. This CDR3 spans 12 amino acids. The germline V gene has CDR1 MDHEN and CDR2 SYDVKM. Trimming took off 6 bases at V and 3 bases at J, with 8 bases between the two ends. The CDR3 DNA sequence: TGTGCCAGCAGGACTGGGGACTATGGCTACACCTTC. Translation gives CASRTGDYGYTF.

The genes are TRBV6-5 and TRBJ1-1; 7 positions agree with TRBD1. With V trimmed by 7 bases and J by 1 base, 6 bases remained unmatched. The CDR3 extends over 14 amino acids. The germline gives CDR1 MNHEY, CDR2 SVGAGI. This chain's CDR3 is CASKRQGANTEAFF. DNA of the CDR3: TGTGCCAGCAAAAGACAGGGTGCGAACACTGAAGCTTTCTTT.

Notes on this clone: This sample includes further DNA sequences coding for the same CDR3. This chain uses TRBV10-3 with TRBJ2-2; a weak D match, TRBD1 (6 bases). The CDR3 length is 14 residues. Germline V lookup: CDR1 ENHRY, CDR2 SYGVKD. Trimming removed 4 bases at V and 2 bases at J, with 8 bases between. This chain's CDR3 is CAISGTENTGELFF. For the CDR3, the DNA is TGTGCCATCAGTGGGACAGAAAACACCGGGGAGCTGTTTTTT.

Remarks on this clone: This specimen includes other DNA sequences encoding the same CDR3. V usage is TRBV30 and J usage is TRBJ1-1; 7 bases fit TRBD1. The CDR3 runs 12 residues. The V and J ends lost 4 bases and 5 bases, in that order; junction bases with no gene match: 4. CDR1 is GTSNPN and CDR2 is SVGIG in the germline V gene (reference sequence). DNA for the CDR3: TGTGCCTGGACAGGGGGGGATACTGAAGCTTTCTTT. This gives the protein CAWTGGDTEAFF.

For the CDR3, the DNA is TGTGCCACCGAAACAGGAGCTGGAAACACCATATATTTT. This translates into CATETGAGNTIYF. The chain employs TRBV6-1 and TRBJ1-3; possible D gene TRBD1, 5 bases. Per germline, CDR1 MNHNS and CDR2 SASEGT. Trimming stripped 10 bases from V and 2 bases from J, with 12 bases between. The CDR3 is 13 amino acids.

The chain uses TRBV2 and TRBJ2-7, with D possibly TRBD1 on 6 matching bases. Trimming took off 7 bases at V and 6 bases at J, with 22 bases between the two ends. Germline V gives CDR1 SNHLY, CDR2 FYNNEI. The CDR3 is made up of 15 amino acids. The chain's CDR3 is CASTLSGQLSGEQYF. The CDR3 bases are TGTGCCAGCACTCTTTCGGGACAATTGTCGGGCGAGCAGTACTTC. Full variable domain (missing parts from reference TRBV2 and TRBJ2-7): EPEVTQTPSHQVTQMGQEVILRCVPISNHLYFYWYRQILGQKVEFLVSFYNNEISEKSEIFDDQFSVERPDGSNFTLKIRSTKLEDSAMYFCASTLSGQLSGEQYFGPGTRLTVT.

This rearrangement joins TRBV6-5 to TRBJ1-1; TRBD1 aligns across 7 bases. The CDR3 is made up of 14 amino acids. The germline V gene encodes CDR1 MNHEY and CDR2 SVGAGI. Trimming took 7 bases from V and 3 from J; bases not matched to a gene: 8. In DNA, the CDR3 is TGTGCCAGCAAGTTACAGGGGACCGACACTGAAGCTTTCTTT. Protein: CASKLQGTDTEAFF.

The rearrangement uses TRBV7-9 and TRBJ1-1; D may be TRBD1 (5 bases). Per germline, CDR1 SEHNR and CDR2 FQNEAQ (reference sequence). V lost 1 base and J lost 5, with 14 bases in between. The CDR3 is 15 amino acids. The CDR3 reads CASSLGRTGGTEAFF. In nucleotides, the CDR3 is TGTGCCAGCAGCTTAGGCCGGACGGGGGGGACTGAAGCTTTCTTT.

Details on this clone: Other nucleotide sequences from this sample produce the same CDR3. This chain joins TRBV29-1 and TRBJ2-7, with D tentatively TRBD1 or TRBD2 (5 bases each). Germline-derived CDR1 and CDR2 are SQVTM and ANQGSEA. V was cut by 4 bases and J by 0 bases, with 7 bases left in between. This CDR3 spans 12 amino acids. The CDR3 loop reads CSVGDGSYEQYF. CDR3 bases: TGCAGCGTTGGGGACGGCTCCTACGAGCAGTACTTC.

V and J are TRBV18 and TRBJ1-2; TRBD1 matches at 8 bases. There are 14 residues in the CDR3. The trim removed 3 bases at V and 7 bases at J, leaving 7 bases unmatched. The germline gives CDR1 KGHSH, CDR2 LQKENI. The CDR3 region is CASSPTDRAGGYTF. The CDR3 coding sequence is TGTGCCAGCTCACCGACGGACAGGGCAGGTGGCTACACCTTC.

The rearrangement uses TRBV28 and TRBJ2-5, with 8 bases identical to TRBD2. This CDR3 is built from 14 residues. The J segment lost 5 bases and the V segment lost 2 bases, leaving 4 bases of the junction unmatched. Per the germline V gene, CDR1 is MDHEN and CDR2 is SYDVKM. The CDR3 is CASSLIAGSETQYF. Written as DNA, the CDR3 is TGTGCCAGCAGTTTAATAGCGGGGTCGGAGACCCAGTACTTC.